Below are 21 T cell receptor beta chains sequenced from a single sample in a study of CD8+ T cells in alopecia areata. The pooled cutaneous lymph node cells were sorted using several markers (CD4, CD8alpha, NKG2D, NKG2ACE and others). After isolation, RNA underwent reverse transcription to generate cDNA as the sequencing template. Assay: immunoSEQ multiplex PCR; the TCRdb copy retains only in-frame clones and omits some. This set yields about 270,000 clones and no singletons; the top ten hold about 1.1%. Sequences were obtained from CD4+ T cells sorted from a lymph node. The receptors here all came from a C3H/HeJ mouse with alopecia areata. Strain haplotype (MHC): H2-k.

For this clone: The listed genes are named as in mouse. The read ends 4 residues before the CDR3 terminus; that terminus is restored from the germline J gene. The chain combines TRBV5 with TRBJ2-5, with 9 bases fitting TRBD2. This CDR3 spans 14 amino acids. The V gene's germline CDR1 is LGHNA and CDR2 YNLKQL (reference sequence). Incomplete CDR3 DNA: TGTGCCAGCAGCCCCGGACTGGGGTTGGAC. It is translated as CASSPGLGLD. The CDR3 in its entirety is CASSPGLGLDTQYF.

A few counts support this clone. Gene and germline names: mouse. The read halts 3 residues ahead of the CDR3 end, with the missing end drawn from the germline J gene. The chain employs TRBV13-3 and TRBJ1-6; 10 bases are shared with TRBD1. TRBJ1-6 is an open reading frame, and its role is uncertain. Unmatched junction bases numbered 3, after V lost 8 bases and J lost 1 base. Germline V CDR1 and CDR2: NNHDY, SYVADS. This CDR3 comprises 15 residues. Incomplete CDR3 DNA: TGTGCCAGAGGACAGGGGGGGTCCTATAATTCGCCC. It yields the protein CARGQGGSYNSP. Given in full, the CDR3 is CARGQGGSYNSPLYF.

There are a few counts of this clone. The genes are named according to mouse. The CDR3 goes on 4 residues after the read ends, and that part is filled in from the germline J gene. The chain links TRBV31 to TRBJ1-2, with 7 bases aligning to TRBD1. Germline CDR1 and CDR2: GKSSPN and SITVG. V was clipped by 0 bases and J by 3 bases; unmatched bases: 7. The CDR3 is 15 residues long. CDR3 region: CAWSLQGQGHSDYTF. CDR3 DNA (partial): TGTGCCTGGAGTCTACAGGGGCAGGGGCACTCC.

The table lists this clone with a few counts. Mouse names are used for the genes. The sequenced fragment ends 4 residues before the CDR3 boundary, so the rest is inferred from the germline J gene. The genes are TRBV29 and TRBJ1-2; 9 positions match TRBD1. The V gene's germline CDR1 is MSHET and CDR2 SYDVDS. The CDR3 spans 12 residues. The junction had 1 base not matched to a gene; V was cut back by 8 bases and J by 3 bases. The sequenced CDR3 bases are TGTGCTAGCCGGGACAGGGACTCC. It yields the protein CASRDRDS. The CDR3 in its entirety is CASRDRDSDYTF. The full variable domain, with the rest looked up from reference TRBV29 and TRBJ1-2, is DMKVTQMPRYLIKRMGENVLLECGQDMSHETMYWYRQDPGLGLQLIYISYDVDSNSEGDIPKGYRVSRKKREHFSLILDSAKTNQTSVYFCASRDRDSDYTFGSGTRLLVI.

About this clone: All gene names here are mouse names. The read finishes 4 residues shy of the CDR3 end, and the germline J gene is used to complete it. This sequence joins TRBV13-1 and TRBJ2-5, with no clear D. CDR1 is NSHNY, CDR2 SYGAGN, per germline. The CDR3 loop spans 12 amino acids. The CDR3 loop reads CASSDEKDTQYF. The CDR3 DNA, read in part, is TGTGCCAGCAGTGATGAAAAGGAC.

This clone has just a few counts. Here the gene names and germline are mouse. The CDR3 end is not reached by the read, which stops 4 residues before it; the germline J gene fills it in. The sample contains more than one DNA sequence encoding this CDR3. The chain links TRBV13-1 to TRBJ2-2, with 10 bases fitting TRBD2. The CDR3 runs 15 residues. CDR1 NSHNY and CDR2 SYGAGN come from the germline V gene. V dropped 5 bases and J dropped 0; count of bases not matched to a gene: 1. CDR3 DNA (partial): TGTGCCAGCAGAACTGGGGGGGCAAACACCGGG. Amino acid sequence: CASRTGGANTG. The full CDR3 protein reads CASRTGGANTGQLYF.

This clone was counted between two and nine times. Gene names and germline refer to mouse. The read ends 4 residues early relative to the CDR3; the germline J gene fills the gap. Different DNA sequences within this sample yield the same CDR3. V is TRBV13-1 and J is TRBJ2-1, with 7 bases matching TRBD1. There are 15 residues in the CDR3. CDR1 is NSHNY, CDR2 SYGAGN, per germline. J gave up 4 bases and V 0 bases, and 4 bases lay outside the gene matches. The CDR3 bases that were read are TGTGCCAGCAGTGATGCAGGGGGAGGGTATGCT. Protein: CASSDAGGGYA. The whole CDR3 protein reads CASSDAGGGYAEQFF.

This clone was recorded many times. Gene names denote mouse genes. The read ends 3 residues shy of where the CDR3 ends; the end is completed using the germline J gene. This chain joins TRBV5 and TRBJ1-6; tentatively, D is TRBD1 (6 bases). TRBJ1-6 is known as an ORF, though its function is uncertain. Germline V CDR1 and CDR2: LGHNA, YNLKQL (reference sequence). Trimming pared 0 bases from V and 0 bases from J, leaving 9 bases between. The CDR3 has 17 residues. CDR3 amino acids: CASSQEGDISYNSPLYF. The part of the CDR3 DNA that was read is TGTGCCAGCAGCCAAGAGGGGGACATTTCCTATAATTCGCCC.

This clone has more than one count but fewer than ten. Each gene name is a mouse one. This CDR3 reads CASSPRLTYEQYF. CDR3 bases read: TGTGCCAGCAGCCCCAGACTTACCTAT. This chain links TRBV5 with TRBJ2-7; D remains ambiguous. The missing CDR3 end, 4 residues past where the read stops, is filled in from the germline J gene. The V gene lost 4 bases and the J gene lost 2 bases, with 9 bases spanning the gap. Germline CDR1 and CDR2: LGHNA and YNLKQL (reference sequence). The CDR3 consists of 13 residues.

This clone has more than one count but fewer than ten. All gene names here are mouse names. The CDR3 goes on 4 residues after the read ends, and that part is filled in from the germline J gene. This sequence joins TRBV17 and TRBJ2-5; the match to TRBD1 covers 9 bases. The CDR3 length is 14 residues. Unmatched junction bases numbered 1, after V lost 3 bases and J lost 3 bases. Germline CDR1 and CDR2: MNHDT and YYDKIL. The sequenced part of the CDR3 DNA is TGTGCTAGCAGTAGGGGACAGGGACAAGAC. This sequence encodes CASSRGQGQD. From start to end, the CDR3 is CASSRGQGQDTQYF.

Worth noting for this clone: Genes and germline are mouse. The read is 3 residues too short to cover the CDR3 end, so that end is filled in from the germline J gene. This rearrangement joins TRBV13-3 to TRBJ1-6; 8 nucleotides line up with TRBD1. TRBJ1-6 is an ORF for which the function is uncertain. Trimming took 3 bases from V and 3 from J; bases not matched to a gene: 2. The CDR3 is made up of 15 amino acids. Looked up from germline, CDR1 is NNHDY and CDR2 is SYVADS. Partial CDR3 DNA: TGTGCCAGCAGTGGAACAGGGGGCTATAATTCGCCC. It is translated as CASSGTGGYNSP. The CDR3 reads in full as CASSGTGGYNSPLYF.

On this clone itself: These gene names are mouse names. The read gets to within 4 residues of the CDR3 end, and the germline J gene fills in the rest. The V call is TRBV13-3, the J call TRBJ1-1; D is perhaps TRBD1 (6 bases). CDR3 length: 13 amino acids. V was trimmed by 6 bases and J by 0 bases, leaving 9 bases between them. Germline V gene lookup returns CDR1 NNHDY and CDR2 SYVADS. The part of the CDR3 DNA that was read is TGTGCCAGCAAGGGACACCCAAACACA. Its translation: CASKGHPNT. The full CDR3 protein reads CASKGHPNTEVFF.

With regard to this clone: Mouse gene names and germline throughout. The missing CDR3 end, 4 residues past where the read stops, is filled in from the germline J gene. The rearrangement joins TRBV5 to TRBJ1-1; a possible D gene is TRBD1 (6 bases). This CDR3 has 12 amino acids. Germline V gene data show CDR1 as LGHNA and CDR2 as YNLKQL (reference sequence). The DNA read from the CDR3 is TGTGCCAGCAGTCTGGGGGGGCGA. Translation gives CASSLGGR. The whole CDR3 protein is CASSLGGREVFF.

For this clone: A much larger clone differs by one base, so this may be a read error. The genes are named according to mouse. Read coverage stops 4 residues before the CDR3 terminus; the germline J gene supplies the remainder. Distinct nucleotide sequences in the sample also encode this CDR3. The chain is built from TRBV13-1 and TRBJ2-1; D is perhaps TRBD1 (5 bases). CDR1 is NSHNY, CDR2 SYGAGN, per germline. V was pared by 2 bases and J by 1 base, with 7 bases between. The CDR3 loop spans 14 amino acids. This CDR3 reads CASSEAGNYAEQFF. CDR3 DNA, as far as it was read: TGTGCCAGCAGTGAGGCAGGGAACTATGCT.

Notes on this clone: Gene names follow the mouse nomenclature. The CDR3 end lies 3 residues beyond the end of the read and is filled in from the germline J gene. The chain links TRBV19 to TRBJ1-6; 9 bases agree with TRBD1. TRBJ1-6 is marked as an open reading frame, function uncertain. The CDR3 has 14 residues. Germline lookup yields CDR1 FNHDT and CDR2 SITEND (reference sequence). Trimming cost V 2 bases and J 7 bases; bases outside gene matches: 1. The CDR3 is CASSMDRGNSPLYF. The sequenced part of the CDR3 DNA is TGTGCCAGCAGTATGGACAGGGGAAATTCGCCC.

This clone has more than one count but fewer than ten. Each gene name is a mouse one. The read ends 4 residues before the CDR3 terminus; that terminus is restored from the germline J gene. This chain links TRBV1 with TRBJ1-1; D remains ambiguous. This CDR3 is built from 14 residues. The germline V gene has CDR1 NSQYPW and CDR2 LRSPGD (reference sequence). Trimming pared 3 bases from V and 0 bases from J, leaving 8 bases between. The covered CDR3 bases are TGCACCTGCAGTGCCCACAATGCAAACACA. As protein: CTCSAHNANT. The full-length CDR3 reads as CTCSAHNANTEVFF.

This clone came up a few times. Mouse gene names and germline throughout. The CDR3 end lies 4 residues beyond the end of the read and is filled in from the germline J gene. This sample also contains other DNA sequences that code for the same CDR3. V usage is TRBV1 and J usage is TRBJ2-7; a weak D match, TRBD2 (6 bases). CDR3 length: 14 residues. Looked up from germline, CDR1 is NSQYPW and CDR2 is LRSPGD (reference sequence). V was clipped by 1 base and J by 3 bases, with 10 bases between them. The CDR3 sequence is CTCSAVPGGYEQYF. The sequenced CDR3 bases are TGCACCTGCAGTGCAGTCCCGGGGGGCTAT.

This clone was counted a few times. Gene labels here are mouse ones. The CDR3 goes on 4 residues after the read ends, and that part is filled in from the germline J gene. V and J are TRBV31 and TRBJ2-1; 10 nucleotides agree with TRBD2. This CDR3 contains 16 residues. V lost 0 bases to trimming and J lost 3 bases; unmatched junction nucleotides: 5. From germline, CDR1 is GKSSPN and CDR2 SITVG. The sequenced part of the CDR3 DNA is TGTGCCTGGAGTCTACCAAGGGACTGGGGCTATGCT. Translated: CAWSLPRDWGYA. The whole CDR3 region reads CAWSLPRDWGYAEQFF.

This clone has a handful of counts. Gene labels here are mouse ones. The read is 4 residues too short to cover the CDR3 end, so that end is filled in from the germline J gene. At the DNA level, this CDR3 is encoded by other sequences in the same sample as well. The chain links TRBV5 to TRBJ2-1, with D possibly being TRBD2 (5 bases). The CDR3 extends over 15 amino acids. CDR1 and CDR2 (germline): LGHNA, YNLKQL (reference sequence). Trimming took 0 bases from V and 1 from J, leaving 7 bases between them. The CDR3 loop is CASSQEAGNYAEQFF. The sequenced part of the CDR3 DNA is TGTGCCAGCAGCCAAGAGGCTGGGAACTATGCT.

This clone has more than one count but fewer than ten. Gene names and germline refer to mouse. The missing CDR3 end, 4 residues past where the read stops, is filled in from the germline J gene. Other nucleotide sequences in the sample specify the same CDR3. The genes are TRBV13-1 and TRBJ2-7; no firm D call. The V end lost 0 bases, the J end lost 0 bases, and 7 bases lay between the germline ends. The germline V gene has CDR1 NSHNY and CDR2 SYGAGN. This CDR3 is built from 14 residues. CDR3 protein: CASSDGRSSYEQYF. Incomplete CDR3 DNA: TGTGCCAGCAGTGATGGCAGAAGCTCCTAT.

Comments on this clone: Gene names and germline match the mouse. The read ends 4 residues shy of where the CDR3 ends; the end is completed using the germline J gene. The chain uses TRBV13-1 and TRBJ2-1; D might be TRBD1 (6 bases). This CDR3 has 14 residues. Trimming cost V 4 bases and J 2 bases, with 10 bases left between them. The germline V gene has CDR1 NSHNY and CDR2 SYGAGN. CDR3 sequence: CASSQDSHYAEQFF. The sequenced part of the CDR3 DNA is TGTGCCAGCAGTCAGGACAGTCACTATGCT.